The 28 T cell receptor beta chains given below trace back to one sample, sequenced in a study of blood T cell repertoires in COVID-19. Produced via immunoSEQ multiplex PCR; TCRdb's table is partial and in-frame only. Of 110,000 to 150,000 clones listed, approximately 80% are singletons. Input material: peripheral blood. The origin of the receptors is a human donor in a cohort sampled during active COVID-19.

This sequence joins TRBV2 and TRBJ2-5; 9 nucleotides align to TRBD1. From germline, CDR1 is SNHLY and CDR2 FYNNEI. V lost 3 bases and J lost 5; bases outside the gene matches: 1. The CDR3 runs 13 residues. CDR3 bases: TGTGCCAGCAGTGAGGGGACAGGGGAGACCCAGTACTTC. Translated, it gives CASSEGTGETQYF.

V is TRBV3-1 (or the pseudogene TRBV3-2) and J is TRBJ2-5; 9 nucleotides agree with TRBD1. CDR3 length equals 12 residues. Germline CDR1 and CDR2: LGHDT and YNNKEL (reference sequence). CDR3 loop: CASGQGQETQYF. CDR3 nucleotide sequence: TGTGCTTCTGGACAGGGGCAAGAGACCCAGTACTTC.

The chain links TRBV2 to TRBJ1-6; a weak D match, TRBD1 (6 bases). CDR3 length equals 16 residues. Per the germline V gene, CDR1 is SNHLY and CDR2 is FYNNEI. V lost 5 bases and J 0 bases, leaving 11 bases between the germline ends. CDR3 in amino acids: CASSMTDSSYNSPLHF. The CDR3 DNA follows: TGTGCCAGCAGTATGACGGACAGCTCCTATAATTCACCCCTCCACTTT.

The chain links TRBV4-1 to TRBJ2-5; D is perhaps TRBD2 (6 bases). CDR3 length: 16 residues. Per germline, CDR1 MGHRA and CDR2 YSYEKL. Between the trimmed V and J ends, which lost 3 bases and 0 bases, there was a span of 14 bases. CDR3 DNA sequence: TGCGCCAGCAGCCACTGGGGAGCGGGCAACCAAGAGACCCAGTACTTC. This gives the protein CASSHWGAGNQETQYF.

The rearrangement uses TRBV4-1 and TRBJ1-1; 7 nucleotides line up with TRBD1. Germline CDR1 is MGHRA and CDR2 is YSYEKL. This CDR3 has 16 residues. V lost 2 bases, J lost 6 bases, and 12 bases stayed unmatched. CDR3 sequence: CASSQRFDRDGAEAFF. The CDR3 DNA follows: TGCGCCAGCAGCCAAAGATTCGACAGGGATGGAGCTGAAGCTTTCTTT.

The chain combines TRBV3-1 (or the pseudogene TRBV3-2) with TRBJ1-2; TRBD1 is a possible D gene (5 bases). Trimming left V 0 bases short and J 2 bases short, with 10 bases between. Germline V gives CDR1 LGHDT, CDR2 YNNKEL (reference sequence). CDR3 length equals 15 residues. DNA for the CDR3: TGTGCCAGCAGCCAAGAGTTCGACAGAAACTATGGCTACACCTTC. Translating gives CASSQEFDRNYGYTF.

J is TRBJ1-5 and V is TRBV3-1 (or the pseudogene TRBV3-2); 7 nucleotides match TRBD1. The trim removed 3 bases at V and 2 bases at J, leaving 1 base unmatched. In germline, CDR1 is LGHDT, CDR2 YNNKEL (reference sequence). The CDR3 has 14 residues. The CDR3, as DNA: TGTGCCAGCAGCCACGGACAGGGCAATCAGCCCCAGCATTTT. The encoded protein is CASSHGQGNQPQHF.

The chain employs TRBV14 and TRBJ2-3, with a possible D match to TRBD2 (6 bases). This CDR3 has 15 residues. Germline lookup yields CDR1 SGHDN and CDR2 FVKESK. V dropped 1 base and J dropped 2 bases, with 10 bases sitting between them. Here the CDR3 DNA reads TGTGCCAGCAGCCAAGTTCCGGGAGCCACAGATACGCAGTATTTT. Protein: CASSQVPGATDTQYF.

CDR3 amino acids: CASSRTALTPNTEAFF. The CDR3 nucleotides read TGCGCCAGCAGCAGGACAGCCCTAACTCCTAACACTGAAGCTTTCTTT. This rearrangement joins TRBV4-3 to TRBJ1-1, with TRBD1 as a possible D gene (6 bases). Germline V gene lookup returns CDR1 LGHNA and CDR2 YSLEER. V gave up 5 bases and J gave up 2 bases, with 18 bases separating them. CDR3 length: 16 residues.

V is TRBV4-1 and J is TRBJ2-5; TRBD2 might be the D (7 bases). Germline CDR1 MGHRA, CDR2 YSYEKL. Trimming left V 0 bases short and J 4 bases short, with 15 bases between. The CDR3 is 16 amino acids. The CDR3 coding sequence is TGCGCCAGCAGCCAAGATAGGGGGGGAGGGGGAGAGACCCAGTACTTC. Protein sequence: CASSQDRGGGGETQYF.

The chain has TRBV27 and TRBJ2-1; TRBD1 might be the D (6 bases). This CDR3 region has 13 residues. CDR1 is MNHEY and CDR2 is SMNVEV in the germline V gene (reference sequence). V was trimmed by 3 bases and J by 12 bases, leaving 15 bases between them. CDR3 amino acids: CASSFRQDRRQFF. Written as DNA, the CDR3 is TGTGCCAGCAGTTTCCGACAGGATCGGCGGCAGTTCTTC.

This clone was detected only once. The chain recombines TRBV2 with TRBJ1-6; TRBD1 matches at 8 bases. The CDR3 consists of 13 residues. Germline loops: CDR1 SNHLY, CDR2 FYNNEI. Trimming cost V 8 bases and J 10 bases; bases outside gene matches: 7. The CDR3 sequence: CASEAGGSSPLHF. The CDR3, as DNA: TGTGCCAGCGAGGCAGGGGGCTCGTCACCCCTCCACTTT.

The chain joins TRBV6-2 or TRBV6-3 to TRBJ2-3; a weak D match, TRBD2 (5 bases). The germline CDR1 and CDR2 sequences are MNHEY and SVGEGT. The CDR3 consists of 16 residues. V was shortened by 2 bases and J by 6 bases, with 18 bases between the two germline ends. CDR3: CASSYDRGLPWDTQYF. The CDR3 coding sequence is TGTGCCAGCAGTTACGATCGGGGTCTACCATGGGATACGCAGTATTTT.

The rearrangement joins TRBV25-1 to TRBJ1-1; 11 nucleotides line up with TRBD1. The germline V gene has CDR1 MGHDK and CDR2 SYGVNS. This CDR3 has 17 amino acids. V shed 4 bases and J 7 bases; nucleotides not matched to a gene: 14. The CDR3: CASSAYRGTGGMNEAFF. The CDR3 DNA follows: TGTGCCAGCAGTGCCTATAGGGGGACAGGGGGGATGAATGAAGCTTTCTTT. Full variable domain (remainder filled in from reference TRBV25-1 and TRBJ1-1): EADIYQTPRYLVIGTGKKITLECSQTMGHDKMYWYQQDPGMELHLIHYSYGVNSTEKGDLSSESTVSRIRTEHFPLTLESARPSHTSQYLCASSAYRGTGGMNEAFFGQGTRLTVV.

The V call is TRBV5-5, the J call TRBJ2-5; 10 nucleotides line up with TRBD2. V was pared by 4 bases and J by 3 bases, with 6 bases of the junction left unmatched. This CDR3 region has 15 residues. Germline lookup yields CDR1 SGHKS and CDR2 YYEKEE (reference sequence). The CDR3 DNA follows: TGTGCCAGCAGCGTGGGACTAGCGACAAAAGAGACCCAGTACTTC. Translated: CASSVGLATKETQYF.

This clone has only one observation. The chain joins TRBV5-1 to TRBJ2-7; unclear D gene. CDR1 is SGHRS and CDR2 is YFSETQ in the germline V gene. Deletions cut 0 bases from V and 0 bases from J, with 4 bases between. This CDR3 spans 13 amino acids. CDR3 in DNA: TGCGCCAGCAGCTTGGACAACTCCTACGAGCAGTACGTC. Translated: CASSLDNSYEQYV.

The chain links TRBV19 to TRBJ2-7; TRBD2 is a possible D gene (6 bases). The CDR3 length is 13 residues. Germline V gives CDR1 LNHDA, CDR2 SQIVND (reference sequence). V was cut by 4 bases and J by 6 bases, with 13 bases left in between. The CDR3 sequence: CASSRVSGVEQYF. The CDR3 coding sequence is TGTGCCAGTAGTAGGGTCTCGGGGGTCGAGCAGTACTTC.

This chain connects TRBV10-2 to TRBJ2-6, with D perhaps TRBD2 (5 bases). The CDR3 has 16 residues. Trimming removed 8 bases from V and 1 base from J, with 15 bases in between. Germline V gene sequence: CDR1 WSHSY, CDR2 SAAADI. The CDR3 is CASGGNPGSGANVLTF. CDR3 sequence (DNA): TGCGCCAGCGGCGGCAACCCGGGGTCTGGGGCCAACGTCCTGACTTTC.

CDR3 DNA sequence: TGTGCCAGCAGCTATCAAATAGGGGGCACGAGTTCACCCCTCCACTTT. It is translated as CASSYQIGGTSSPLHF. The chain has TRBV7-9 and TRBJ1-6, with TRBD1 matching 7 bases. The V gene's germline CDR1 is SEHNR and CDR2 FQNEAQ (reference sequence). CDR3 length: 16 amino acids. Trimming cost V 4 bases and J 9 bases; bases outside gene matches: 12.

The chain's CDR3 is CASSLQGFDNSPLHF. CDR3 nucleotides: TGTGCCAGCAGCTTGCAGGGGTTCGATAATTCACCCCTCCACTTT. The chain links TRBV11-2 to TRBJ1-6, with D possibly being TRBD1 (6 bases). The CDR3 sequence is 15 residues long. Germline V gene sequence: CDR1 SGHAT, CDR2 FQNNGV. V was cut by 3 bases and J by 5 bases, with 11 bases left in between. Full variable domain (outside the CDR3, taken from reference TRBV11-2 and TRBJ1-6): EAGVAQSPRYKIIEKRQSVAFWCNPISGHATLYWYQQILGQGPKLLIQFQNNGVVDDSQLPKDRFSAERLKGVDSTLKIQPAKLEDSAVYLCASSLQGFDNSPLHFGNGTRLTVT.

The chain joins TRBV5-1 to TRBJ1-1; 9 nucleotides align to TRBD1. The germline CDR1 and CDR2 sequences are SGHRS and YFSETQ. This CDR3 has 13 residues. The trim removed 1 base at V and 12 bases at J, leaving 7 bases unmatched. The CDR3 sequence: CASSLHTGTGTFF. The CDR3 bases are TGCGCCAGCAGCTTGCACACCGGGACAGGGACTTTCTTT.

The chain recombines TRBV6-5 with TRBJ1-2, with 7 bases matching TRBD1. The CDR3 contains 12 residues. Germline values: CDR1 MNHEY, CDR2 SVGAGI. Trimming at V came to 7 bases and at J to 3 bases, leaving 2 bases not matched to a gene. In DNA form, the CDR3 reads TGTGCCAGCACCGACAGGGACTATGGCTACACCTTC. Amino acid sequence: CASTDRDYGYTF.

The chain links TRBV7-2 to TRBJ2-5; the D gene is possibly TRBD1 (6 bases). Looked up from germline, CDR1 is SGHTA and CDR2 is FQGNSA. V lost 5 bases and J lost 0, with 10 bases in between. The CDR3 consists of 14 residues. DNA for the CDR3: TGTGCCAGCAGCCTTGGACAGAACCAAGAGACCCAGTACTTC. Encoded protein: CASSLGQNQETQYF.

The chain has TRBV4-3 and TRBJ2-7; possible D gene TRBD1, 6 bases. Germline V gives CDR1 LGHNA, CDR2 YSLEER. Trimming removed 0 bases from V and 5 bases from J, with 20 bases in between. The CDR3 runs to 17 residues. For the CDR3, the DNA is TGCGCCAGCAGCCAAGATTCAGCGCCAAGGGGGTCACACGAGCAGTACTTC. The encoded protein is CASSQDSAPRGSHEQYF.

The chain uses TRBV12-5 and TRBJ1-2; D remains unclear. Germline V CDR1 and CDR2: LGHNT, FRNRAP. The germline V and J ends were trimmed by 0 bases and 10 bases, with 15 bases remaining between them. The CDR3 is 14 residues long. The CDR3 coding sequence is TGTGCTAGTGGTTTGGTACCAGGTTCCAGTGACTACACCTTC. Protein: CASGLVPGSSDYTF.

The rearrangement uses TRBV3-1 (or the pseudogene TRBV3-2) and TRBJ2-5; a possible D gene is TRBD1 (6 bases). Germline V gene sequence: CDR1 LGHDT, CDR2 YNNKEL (reference sequence). This CDR3 region has 14 residues. Trimming took 3 bases from V and 4 from J, leaving 12 bases between them. The CDR3: CASSHGLQGETQYF. The CDR3, as DNA: TGTGCCAGCAGCCATGGATTACAGGGAGAGACCCAGTACTTC.

The chain combines TRBV11-3 with TRBJ2-3, with TRBD1 matching over 10 bases. The trim removed 1 base at V and 3 bases at J, leaving 4 bases unmatched. Germline CDR1 and CDR2: SGHNT and YENEEA. The CDR3 runs 16 residues. CDR3 loop: CASSLGGQGITDTQYF. The DNA of the CDR3 is TGTGCCAGCAGCTTAGGGGGACAGGGGATTACAGATACGCAGTATTTT.

This clone was seen only once. The chain combines TRBV5-1 with TRBJ2-7; 7 bases are a match to TRBD1. Germline V gene lookup returns CDR1 SGHRS and CDR2 YFSETQ. The CDR3 runs to 15 residues. J lost 0 bases, V lost 4 bases, and 7 bases had no gene match. The CDR3: CASSMKTGPSYEQYF. DNA of the CDR3: TGCGCCAGCAGCATGAAGACAGGGCCCTCCTACGAGCAGTACTTC.